The next 16 T cell receptor beta chains were all read from a single sample in a study of blood T cells in healthy people across ages. A sample-barcoded 5' primer and a J-beta primer mix were used in a second PCR of about 6 to 12 cycles. TCRdb redid the calling of the 5' RACE reads with MiXCR, one entry per CDR3 protein. The repertoire holds around 620,000 distinct CDR3 sequences, with approximately 25% as singletons. The specimen sequenced was blood. These receptors were obtained from a woman aged 70-85 years in good health.

V usage is TRBV6-6 and J usage is TRBJ2-7, with 8 nucleotides matching TRBD1. The V gene end was trimmed by 6 bases and the J gene end by 2 bases; junction bases not matched to a gene: 6. The germline CDR1 and CDR2 sequences are MNHNY and SVGAGI (reference sequence). The CDR3 totals 14 residues. This CDR3 reads CASSGRQGTYEQYF. The CDR3 DNA reads TGTGCCAGCAGCGGTCGACAGGGGACCTACGAGCAGTACTTC.

This clonotype was seen at least ten times. The chain recombines TRBV29-1 with TRBJ2-1; 7 bases fit TRBD1. The J call may not be correct, given that the DNA end is closer to TRBJ2-5. The CDR3 has 18 residues. Germline CDR1 and CDR2: SQVTM and ANQGSEA. CDR3 coding DNA: TGCAGCGTTGACGCCCTAGTCGACAGGGCCCAACCCCAAGAGACCCAGTACTTC. Protein product: CSVDALVDRAQPQETQYF.

This sequence joins TRBV24-1 and TRBJ2-5, with TRBD1 matching 7 bases. Germline values: CDR1 KGHDR, CDR2 SFDVKD. The CDR3 runs 15 residues. The V segment lost 4 bases and the J segment 4 bases; nucleotides outside the gene matches: 8. CDR3 region: CATSELQGNRETQYF. CDR3 nucleotide sequence: TGTGCCACCAGTGAGCTACAGGGGAACCGAGAGACCCAGTACTTC.

The chain joins TRBV15 to TRBJ2-1; D may be TRBD1 or TRBD2 (5 bases each). Germline loops: CDR1 LNHNV, CDR2 YYDKDF (reference sequence). The CDR3 is 16 residues long. Trimming pared 0 bases from V and 7 bases from J, leaving 16 bases between. The chain's CDR3 is CATSRDSPGTGNEQFF. The CDR3 nucleotides read TGTGCCACCAGCAGAGATTCCCCAGGGACGGGAAATGAGCAGTTCTTC. Using reference TRBV15 and TRBJ2-1 for the parts outside the CDR3, the full variable domain is DAMVIQNPRYQVTQFGKPVTLSCSQTLNHNVMYWYQQKSSQAPKLLFHYYDKDFNNEADTPDNFQSRRPNTSFCFLDIRSPGLGDTAMYLCATSRDSPGTGNEQFFGPGTRLTVL.

V and J are TRBV29-1 and TRBJ2-3; either TRBD1 or TRBD2 may fit D (6 bases each). Per the germline V gene, CDR1 is SQVTM and CDR2 is ANQGSEA. The CDR3 spans 19 residues. V gave up 7 bases and J gave up 0 bases, with 29 bases separating them. CDR3 coding DNA: TGCAGCGCCCTGGGTTCTGGCAGGGGAGGCTCTATAAGCACAGATACGCAGTATTTT. Translation: CSALGSGRGGSISTDTQYF.

V and J are TRBV3-1 and TRBJ2-2; possible D gene TRBD1, 6 bases. The CDR3 runs to 15 residues. Trimming stripped 3 bases from V and 5 bases from J, with 13 bases between. Germline V gene data show CDR1 as LGHDT and CDR2 as YNNKEL (reference sequence). As DNA, the CDR3 is TGTGCCAGCAGCCAGGGGTGGACAGCTACCGGGGAGCTGTTTTTT. It yields the protein CASSQGWTATGELFF.

CDR3 protein: CASSQGDRVQAFF. The DNA of the CDR3 is TGTGCCAGCAGCCAAGGGGACAGGGTACAAGCTTTCTTT. The chain recombines TRBV4-2 with TRBJ1-1; TRBD1 matches 9 bases. Germline V lookup: CDR1 LGHNA, CDR2 YNFKEQ. Losses at the gene ends were 1 base for V and 9 bases for J; bases not matched to a gene: 3. The CDR3 spans 13 residues.

There are a few counts of this clonotype. This chain joins TRBV29-1 and TRBJ2-5, with no clear D. The V gene lost 7 bases and the J gene lost 4 bases, with 16 bases spanning the gap. The CDR3 covers 13 residues. Germline CDR1 is SQVTM and CDR2 is ANQGSEA. The CDR3 region is CSAPSPARETQYF. Here the CDR3 DNA reads TGCAGCGCCCCCAGCCCTGCGAGAGAGACCCAGTACTTC.

The chain joins TRBV9 to TRBJ2-3; perhaps TRBD2 as D (7 bases). Trimming pared 4 bases from V and 2 bases from J, leaving 20 bases between. CDR3 size: 17 residues. The germline V gene encodes CDR1 SGDLS and CDR2 YYNGEE. CDR3 protein: CASSSPEMGGPTDTQYF. The CDR3 DNA is TGTGCCAGCAGCTCTCCTGAGATGGGGGGGCCCACAGATACGCAGTATTTT.

The chain recombines TRBV7-8 with TRBJ1-1; D is uncertain. This CDR3 comprises 14 residues. Trimming removed 1 base at V and 6 bases at J, with 12 bases between. Germline CDR1 SGHVS, CDR2 FQNEAQ. The DNA of the CDR3 is TGTGCCAGCAGCTTAGTAGGGCTTTGGGCTGAAGCTTTCTTT. It encodes CASSLVGLWAEAFF.

This clonotype has only a few counts. At one end the junction does not follow the germline gene, possibly because of a read error. The chain joins TRBV7-3 to TRBJ1-6; tentative D call: TRBD1 (6 bases). The CDR3 spans 15 residues. Per the germline V gene, CDR1 is SGHTA and CDR2 is FQGTGA. DNA for the CDR3: TGTTCCAGCAGCTCACAGGGACACTATAATTCACCCCTCCACTTT. Translation: CSSSSQGHYNSPLHF.

Concerning this clonotype itself: This may be a read error, as it is one base from a much larger clone. The chain uses TRBV7-9 and TRBJ1-1; no reliable D call. Trimming removed 1 base from V and 4 bases from J, with 4 bases in between. The CDR3 consists of 12 residues. Germline-derived CDR1 and CDR2 are SEHNR and FQNEAQ (reference sequence). The CDR3 spells CASSLGSTEAFF. CDR3 coding DNA: TGTGCCAGCAGCTTAGGGTCCACTGAAGCTTTCTTT. The full variable domain, in which reference TRBV7-9 and TRBJ1-1 provide the parts outside the CDR3, is DTGVSQNPRHKITKRGQNVTFRCDPISEHNRLYWYRQTLGQGPEFLTYFQNEAQLEKSRLLSDRFSAERPKGSFSTLEIQRTEQGDSAMYLCASSLGSTEAFFGQGTRLTVV.

CDR3 DNA sequence: TGTGCCAGCAGCTCCGGGACAGGGGGCCACAATGAGCAGTTCTTC. Encoded protein: CASSSGTGGHNEQFF. The V call is TRBV7-2, the J call TRBJ2-5; 12 bases map to TRBD1. TRBJ2-1 matches the DNA end more closely, so the J call is doubtful. This CDR3 region has 15 residues. Germline V gene sequence: CDR1 SGHTA, CDR2 FQGNSA.

This clonotype was seen only a few times. V and J are TRBV3-1 and TRBJ2-2; either TRBD1 or TRBD2 may fit D (6 bases each). Germline CDR1 and CDR2: LGHDT and YNNKEL (reference sequence). This CDR3 contains 14 residues. Between the trimmed V and J ends, which lost 4 bases and 6 bases, there was a span of 12 bases. The CDR3 region has the DNA TGTGCCAGCAGCCGCGAGGGGGGCCCCGGGGAGCTGTTTTTT. Its protein product is CASSREGGPGELFF.

In this sample, this clonotype turned up a few times. The chain employs TRBV2 and TRBJ2-5; D unclear. The CDR3 has 13 amino acids. Germline CDR1 reads SNHLY; CDR2 reads FYNNEI. Deletions cut 1 base from V and 1 base from J, with 4 bases between. The CDR3 spells CASSEESQETQYF. The CDR3 DNA follows: TGTGCCAGCAGTGAAGAGAGCCAAGAGACCCAGTACTTC.

The chain couples TRBV9 to TRBJ2-5; TRBD2 is a possible D gene (7 bases). The germline V gene has CDR1 SGDLS and CDR2 YYNGEE. The CDR3 sequence is 16 residues long. V was cut by 3 bases and J by 11 bases, with 26 bases left in between. The CDR3 nucleotides are TGTGCCAGCAGCGAACCTGGGGGGGGGACGATTGGACAGCAGTACTTC. Translating it yields CASSEPGGGTIGQQYF.